This T cell receptor (beta chain) was captured by sequencing in a study of control samples from healthy donors and cancer patients. The V end lost 1 base, the J end lost 2 bases, and 8 bases lay between the germline ends. From germline, CDR1 is SGHNT and CDR2 YENEEA. The length of the CDR3 is 14 residues. The protocol was immunoSEQ multiplex PCR, while the TCRdb copy is restricted to in-frame clones and leaves out a portion. The sample yields 130,000 or so clones, about 88% seen once. This chain uses TRBV11-3 with TRBJ1-2; no reliable D call. Sequencing was performed on blood. The origin of this receptor is a man aged 50 or older in good health. CDR3 region: CASSLGQTNYGYTF. The CDR3 region has the DNA TGTGCCAGCAGCTTAGGGCAGACAAACTATGGCTACACCTTC.